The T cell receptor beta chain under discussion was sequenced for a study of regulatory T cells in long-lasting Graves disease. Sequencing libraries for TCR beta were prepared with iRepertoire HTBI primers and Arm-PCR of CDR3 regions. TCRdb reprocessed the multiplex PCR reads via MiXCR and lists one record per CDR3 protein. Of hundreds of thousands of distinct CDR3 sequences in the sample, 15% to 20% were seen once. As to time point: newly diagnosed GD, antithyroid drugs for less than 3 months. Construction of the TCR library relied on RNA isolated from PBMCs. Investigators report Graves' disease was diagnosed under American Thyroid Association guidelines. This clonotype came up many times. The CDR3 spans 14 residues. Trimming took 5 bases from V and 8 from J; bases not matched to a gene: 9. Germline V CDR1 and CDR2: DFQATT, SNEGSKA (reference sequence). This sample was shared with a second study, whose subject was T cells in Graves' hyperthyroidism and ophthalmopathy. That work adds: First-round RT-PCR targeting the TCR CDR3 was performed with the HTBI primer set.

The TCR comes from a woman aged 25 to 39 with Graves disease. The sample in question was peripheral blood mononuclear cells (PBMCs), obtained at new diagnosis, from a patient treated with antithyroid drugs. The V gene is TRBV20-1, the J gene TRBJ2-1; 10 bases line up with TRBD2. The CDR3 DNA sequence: TGCAGTGCTTTGCTAGCGGGAGTACGCGATGAGCAGTTCTTC. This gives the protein CSALLAGVRDEQFF.